This TCR beta chain is from a study of pediatric ulcerative colitis. CDR1 SQVTM and CDR2 ANQGSEA come from the germline V gene. Trimming removed 1 base from V and 5 bases from J, with 8 bases in between. The CDR3 has 12 amino acids. Samples were sequenced at Survey level, maximum 500,000 reads. Data came from immunoSEQ multiplex PCR; TCRdb stores just in-frame clones and leaves some out. The profile shows fewer than 7,000 clones, about nine tenths of them singletons. Study-level findings and limits: Rectal repertoires separated controls, mild-moderate and acute severe colitis. Blood-rectal clonal overlap within each person was significantly higher in ulcerative colitis patients than controls.

Of note for this clone: Its antigen remains unidentified.

The blood sample was taken during the colonoscopy visit. This receptor was obtained from a girl between 5 and 17 years old who was a control in a study of pediatric ulcerative colitis. V and J are TRBV29-1 and TRBJ2-5; D remains ambiguous. Sequenced sample: blood. The CDR3 DNA follows: TGCAGCGTTGAAGGGGTTGGGGAGACCCAGTACTTC. Its protein is CSVEGVGETQYF.